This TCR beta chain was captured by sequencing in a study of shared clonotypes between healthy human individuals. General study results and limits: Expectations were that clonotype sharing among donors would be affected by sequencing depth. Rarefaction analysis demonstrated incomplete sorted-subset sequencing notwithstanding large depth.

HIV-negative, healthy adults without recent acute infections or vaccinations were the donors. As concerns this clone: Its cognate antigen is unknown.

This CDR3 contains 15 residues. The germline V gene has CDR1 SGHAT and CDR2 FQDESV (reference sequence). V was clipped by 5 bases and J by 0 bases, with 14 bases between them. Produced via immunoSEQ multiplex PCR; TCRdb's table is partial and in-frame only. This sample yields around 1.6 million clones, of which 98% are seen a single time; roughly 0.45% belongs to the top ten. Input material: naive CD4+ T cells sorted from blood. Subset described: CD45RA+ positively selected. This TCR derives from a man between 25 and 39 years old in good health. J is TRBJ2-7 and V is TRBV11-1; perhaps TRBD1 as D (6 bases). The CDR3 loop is CASSPGTLSSYEQYF. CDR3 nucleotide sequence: TGTGCCAGCAGCCCTGGGACACTGAGCTCCTACGAGCAGTACTTC.